The 30 T cell receptor beta chains in this list originate from one sample, sequenced in a study of blood T cell repertoires in COVID-19. TCRdb's table, derived via immunoSEQ multiplex PCR, lists solely in-frame clones and lacks some. The sample consists of 200,000 to 250,000 clones, roughly 83% of them appearing once. The sequenced sample was peripheral blood. These receptors were collected from a woman aged 45-59 years with acute or convalescent COVID-19.

V and J are TRBV6-1 and TRBJ1-1; no reliable D call. The ends were cut back, 0 bases at V and 4 bases at J, with 15 bases in the middle. Looked up from germline, CDR1 is MNHNS and CDR2 is SASEGT. CDR3 length equals 16 residues. The CDR3 coding sequence is TGTGCCAGCAGTGAAGCGTTTACGGGGTTGGGCACTGAAGCTTTCTTT. Translated, it gives CASSEAFTGLGTEAFF.

CDR3 sequence (DNA): TGCGCCAGCAGCTGGCGATCTAGCGGGGAGGCGGAGACCCAGTACTTC. This sequence encodes CASSWRSSGEAETQYF. The rearrangement uses TRBV5-1 and TRBJ2-5; 9 positions match TRBD2. Germline V gene data show CDR1 as SGHRS and CDR2 as YFSETQ. The CDR3 loop spans 16 amino acids. V was pared by 3 bases and J by 5 bases, with 11 bases of the junction left unmatched.

V usage is TRBV27 and J usage is TRBJ2-1; 9 bases line up with TRBD2. The CDR3 has 15 residues. The germline V gene encodes CDR1 MNHEY and CDR2 SMNVEV (reference sequence). The V segment lost 6 bases and the J segment 9 bases; nucleotides outside the gene matches: 12. CDR3 coding DNA: TGTGCCAGCAGGATTAGGACTAGCGTCGACAGTGAGCAGTTCTTC. Amino acids: CASRIRTSVDSEQFF.

This chain connects TRBV10-2 to TRBJ2-4; the D gene is possibly TRBD2 (5 bases). This CDR3 comprises 12 residues. Germline V CDR1 and CDR2: WSHSY, SAAADI. The germline V and J ends were trimmed by 3 bases and 9 bases, with 9 bases remaining between them. The CDR3 DNA follows: TGCGCCAGCAGTGATCGGGGAAGCATTCAGTACTTC. Protein sequence: CASSDRGSIQYF.

This clone was recorded a few times. The chain couples TRBV7-2 to TRBJ1-6; TRBD1 aligns across 9 bases. This CDR3 has 16 amino acids. Unmatched junction bases numbered 10, after V lost 5 bases and J lost 8 bases. Looked up from germline, CDR1 is SGHTA and CDR2 is FQGNSA. CDR3 nucleotide sequence: TGTGCCAGCAGCGCAACGACAGGGACAGGGTATTCACCCCTCCACTTT. It yields the protein CASSATTGTGYSPLHF.

The J gene is TRBJ2-4, the V gene TRBV5-6; a possible D gene is TRBD1 (6 bases). The germline V and J ends were trimmed by 3 bases and 4 bases, with 17 bases remaining between them. Germline lookup yields CDR1 SGHDT and CDR2 YYEEEE. The CDR3 runs 16 residues. The CDR3 loop is CASSWGVVQGKNIQYF. The CDR3 DNA reads TGTGCCAGCAGCTGGGGTGTGGTTCAGGGGAAAAACATTCAGTACTTC.

This chain joins TRBV2 and TRBJ2-5, with a weak D call TRBD2 (7 bases). The CDR3 contains 15 residues. Trimming left V 6 bases short and J 5 bases short, with 19 bases between. CDR1 SNHLY and CDR2 FYNNEI come from the germline V gene. CDR3 nucleotides: TGTGCCAGCAGACACAGGGCGGGGGTACTTGAGACCCAGTACTTC. This gives the protein CASRHRAGVLETQYF.

This chain connects TRBV6-5 to TRBJ2-1, with TRBD1 matching over 7 bases. Trimming took 2 bases from V and 8 from J; bases not matched to a gene: 6. CDR3 size: 14 residues. Germline V gene lookup returns CDR1 MNHEY and CDR2 SVGAGI. The DNA of the CDR3 is TGTGCCAGCAGTTACCATGACAGGGATTATGAGCAGTTCTTC. Translation: CASSYHDRDYEQFF.

The chain couples TRBV24-1 to TRBJ2-1, with 10 bases fitting TRBD2. CDR1 and CDR2 from the germline V gene are KGHDR and SFDVKD. Unmatched junction bases numbered 10, after V lost 3 bases and J lost 6 bases. This CDR3 spans 17 amino acids. CDR3 nucleotide sequence: TGTGCCACCAGTGATCCCGGGACTAGCGAGATAGGCAATGAGCAGTTCTTC. Translation gives CATSDPGTSEIGNEQFF.

This rearrangement joins TRBV3-1 (or the pseudogene TRBV3-2) to TRBJ1-1, with TRBD1 matching over 9 bases. Trimming cost V 3 bases and J 4 bases; bases outside gene matches: 9. CDR1 and CDR2 from the germline V gene are LGHDT and YNNKEL (reference sequence). The CDR3 runs 16 residues. The DNA for the CDR3 is TGTGCCAGCAGCCAGATCACCGGGACAGGGCCCACTGAAGCTTTCTTT. Translated, it gives CASSQITGTGPTEAFF.

The V gene is TRBV28, the J gene TRBJ1-4; no definite D call. Germline loops: CDR1 MDHEN, CDR2 SYDVKM. V was shortened by 6 bases and J by 4 bases, with 15 bases between the two germline ends. The CDR3 length is 15 residues. In nucleotides, the CDR3 is TGTGCCAGCAGAAGGTTTCCACGGGTTAATGAAAAACTGTTTTTT. Amino acids: CASRRFPRVNEKLFF.

This clone was seen once. The V call is TRBV4-1, the J call TRBJ1-2; D uncertain. The CDR3 is 17 amino acids. The germline V gene has CDR1 MGHRA and CDR2 YSYEKL. Between the trimmed V and J ends, which lost 0 bases and 0 bases, there was a span of 14 bases. The CDR3 loop reads CASSQDRGGSANYGYTF. In nucleotides, the CDR3 is TGCGCCAGCAGCCAAGATAGAGGAGGGTCGGCTAACTATGGCTACACCTTC.

The chain links TRBV7-7 to TRBJ2-7, with 7 bases identical to TRBD1. From germline, CDR1 is SSHAT and CDR2 FNYEAQ (reference sequence). V dropped 1 base and J dropped 6; count of bases not matched to a gene: 3. This CDR3 has 13 residues. In DNA form, the CDR3 reads TGTGCCAGCAGCTTAGGACAGGGCGGCGAGCAGTACTTC. It specifies CASSLGQGGEQYF.

This rearrangement joins TRBV14 to TRBJ2-5; 8 nucleotides line up with TRBD1. Germline V gives CDR1 SGHDN, CDR2 FVKESK. V was clipped by 4 bases and J by 1 base; unmatched bases: 5. CDR3 size: 15 residues. CDR3 coding DNA: TGTGCCAGCAGCCCTTGGACAGGGCCCCAAGAGACCCAGTACTTC. Its protein is CASSPWTGPQETQYF.

V usage is TRBV11-3 and J usage is TRBJ2-2, with 7 bases lining up with TRBD1. The V gene's germline CDR1 is SGHNT and CDR2 YENEEA. The CDR3 is 16 amino acids. V gave up 4 bases and J gave up 7 bases; unmatched junction bases: 12. The CDR3 bases are TGTGCCAGCAGCTCCCAACCCGGGACAGAAAACGGGGAGCTGTTTTTT. It codes for CASSSQPGTENGELFF.

This clone turned up a few times. The chain recombines TRBV7-8 with TRBJ2-7; possible D gene TRBD2, 6 bases. Trimming cost V 3 bases and J 2 bases, with 14 bases left between them. The CDR3 consists of 15 residues. Germline CDR1 and CDR2: SGHVS and FQNEAQ. Here the CDR3 DNA reads TGTGCCAGCAGCTTTAGCGCCGGGAGCACCTACGAGCAGTACTTC. Protein: CASSFSAGSTYEQYF.

Concerning this clone: Other DNA variants within this sample encode the same CDR3. The rearrangement links TRBV12-3 or TRBV12-4 to TRBJ1-5, with D perhaps matching TRBD1 (5 bases). The V end was cut by 3 bases, the J end by 4 bases, with 7 bases between. This CDR3 contains 13 residues. The CDR3 DNA reads TGTGCCAGCAGTTTCTCAGGGAATCAGCCCCAGCATTTT. As protein: CASSFSGNQPQHF.

CDR3 residues: CASSPIYGGAYEQYF. The CDR3 region has the DNA TGTGCCAGCAGTCCCATCTACGGGGGGGCCTACGAGCAGTACTTC. The chain couples TRBV28 to TRBJ2-7; 8 bases are a match to TRBD2. The V gene end was trimmed by 5 bases and the J gene end by 2 bases; junction bases not matched to a gene: 8. This CDR3 contains 15 residues. Germline CDR1 MDHEN, CDR2 SYDVKM.

V and J are TRBV5-8 and TRBJ1-3; the D is unclear. The CDR3 contains 15 residues. Germline V gene sequence: CDR1 SGHTS, CDR2 YDEGEE. Trimming stripped 0 bases from V and 3 bases from J, with 10 bases between. The CDR3 region is CASSLVRGSGNTIYF. In DNA, the CDR3 is TGTGCCAGCAGCTTGGTCCGGGGAAGTGGAAACACCATATATTTT.

The gene calls are TRBV7-8 and TRBJ1-4; 9 bases are a match to TRBD1. The CDR3 loop spans 14 amino acids. Germline CDR1 and CDR2: SGHVS and FQNEAQ. The V segment lost 8 bases and the J segment 8 bases; nucleotides outside the gene matches: 9. The DNA for the CDR3 is TGTGCCAGCTCCCGACAGGGGGTGCTGGAAAAACTGTTTTTT. Translated, it gives CASSRQGVLEKLFF.

The gene calls are TRBV30 and TRBJ2-3; the D gene is possibly TRBD2 (6 bases). The CDR3 totals 11 residues. Germline V gene data show CDR1 as GTSNPN and CDR2 as SVGIG (reference sequence). CDR3 DNA sequence: TGTGGTGGCGGGGCTACAGATACGCAGTATTTT. Protein product: CGGGATDTQYF.

V and J are TRBV7-8 and TRBJ2-5, with 7 nucleotides matching TRBD1. The V and J ends lost 5 bases and 1 base, in that order; junction bases with no gene match: 10. Germline CDR1 reads SGHVS; CDR2 reads FQNEAQ. This CDR3 contains 16 residues. The CDR3, as DNA: TGTGCCAGCAGCCAACAGACCGGGACAGTCCAAGAGACCCAGTACTTC. Encoded protein: CASSQQTGTVQETQYF.

The genes are TRBV7-3 and TRBJ2-5; maybe TRBD2 (5 bases). Trimming stripped 2 bases from V and 0 bases from J, with 10 bases between. The CDR3 has 15 residues. Germline V gene sequence: CDR1 SGHTA, CDR2 FQGTGA. CDR3 region: CASSLLPGYQETQYF. CDR3 DNA sequence: TGTGCCAGCAGCTTACTTCCGGGGTACCAAGAGACCCAGTACTTC. The full variable domain, with the rest looked up from reference TRBV7-3 and TRBJ2-5, is GAGVSQTPSNKVTEKGKYVELRCDPISGHTALYWYRQSLGQGPEFLIYFQGTGAADDSGLPNDRFFAVRPEGSVSTLKIQRTERGDSAVYLCASSLLPGYQETQYFGPGTRLLVL.

This chain connects TRBV28 to TRBJ1-1; possible D gene TRBD1, 5 bases. V lost 3 bases, J lost 1 base, and 9 bases lay in between. The CDR3 is 14 residues long. Germline lookup yields CDR1 MDHEN and CDR2 SYDVKM. In nucleotides, the CDR3 is TGTGCCAGCAGTTTCGGGGGGTCGAACACTGAAGCTTTCTTT. Protein: CASSFGGSNTEAFF.

Comment on this clone: Other DNA sequences of this sample code for an identical CDR3. The rearrangement links TRBV28 to TRBJ2-5; D might be TRBD2 (6 bases). CDR1 and CDR2 from the germline V gene are MDHEN and SYDVKM. Between the trimmed V and J ends, which lost 2 bases and 5 bases, there was a span of 9 bases. This CDR3 is 13 amino acids long. CDR3 nucleotide sequence: TGTGCCAGCAGTTTAGGAGGGAGGGAGACCCAGTACTTC. It is translated as CASSLGGRETQYF.

In DNA, the CDR3 is TGTGCCAGCAGCGTAGGATTTCGGGAACAGTTCTATGGCTACACCTTC. Translation: CASSVGFREQFYGYTF. The V and J genes are TRBV9 and TRBJ1-2, with D unresolved. Germline assignment: CDR1 SGDLS and CDR2 YYNGEE. V gave up 0 bases and J gave up 4 bases, with 16 bases separating them. This CDR3 is 16 amino acids long.

Note on this clone: The junction and the germline gene differ at one end; a read error may be behind it. This chain joins TRBV28 and TRBJ2-7; 10 bases fit TRBD1. There are 12 residues in the CDR3. The germline V gene has CDR1 MDHEN and CDR2 SYDVKM. CDR3 region: CASQGQGSPTNF. CDR3 DNA sequence: TGTGCCTCCCAGGGACAGGGGTCCCCAACGAACTTC.

This rearrangement joins TRBV15 to TRBJ2-5, with 8 positions matching TRBD1. After removal of 3 bases from V and 4 bases from J, the junction contained 1 base not matched to a gene. The germline gives CDR1 LNHNV, CDR2 YYDKDF (reference sequence). This CDR3 is built from 13 residues. For the CDR3, the DNA is TGTGCCACCAGCAGCCAGGGGGCAGAGACCCAGTACTTC. Translation gives CATSSQGAETQYF. The variable domain in full, completed from reference TRBV15 and TRBJ2-5, reads DAMVIQNPRYQVTQFGKPVTLSCSQTLNHNVMYWYQQKSSQAPKLLFHYYDKDFNNEADTPDNFQSRRPNTSFCFLDIRSPGLGDTAMYLCATSSQGAETQYFGPGTRLLVL.

The chain employs TRBV2 and TRBJ2-3; 9 nucleotides align to TRBD1. The CDR3 totals 14 residues. V lost 9 bases, J lost 4 bases, and 8 bases stayed unmatched. Germline CDR1 is SNHLY and CDR2 is FYNNEI. The CDR3 here is CASSPDRGPDTQYF. CDR3 nucleotides: TGTGCCAGTTCCCCGGACAGGGGACCAGATACGCAGTATTTT.

V and J are TRBV6-5 and TRBJ1-1, with 11 bases that match TRBD1. The V segment lost 10 bases and the J segment 5 bases; nucleotides outside the gene matches: 6. The CDR3 is 13 residues long. From germline, CDR1 is MNHEY and CDR2 SVGAGI. The CDR3 loop is CATGDRGNTEAFF. Here the CDR3 DNA reads TGTGCCACGGGGGACAGGGGGAATACTGAAGCTTTCTTT.